A single sample gave rise to the 27 T cell receptor beta chains below, sequenced in a study of T cells in Graves' hyperthyroidism and ophthalmopathy. Amplification yielded TCR beta CDR3 regions, with RNA transcripts as the source. The TCR CDR3 first-round RT-PCR relied on the HTBI primer set. TCRdb re-analysed the multiplex PCR reads in MiXCR, keeping a single row per CDR3 protein. The sample consists of approximately 300,000 distinct CDR3 sequences, about 19% of them appearing once. Sequenced material: blood. These receptors came from a man in his forties or fifties with Graves' ophthalmopathy.

This rearrangement joins TRBV27 to TRBJ2-2; D possibly corresponds to TRBD1 (7 bases). Germline CDR1 is MNHEY and CDR2 is SMNVEV (reference sequence). This CDR3 is 18 amino acids long. Trimming took 0 bases from V and 5 from J, leaving 19 bases between them. The CDR3 spells CASSLSAGSGGRTGELFF. Written as DNA, the CDR3 is TGTGCCAGCAGTTTATCCGCAGGGTCAGGGGGGAGGACCGGGGAGCTGTTTTTT.

This clonotype has at least ten counts. The CDR3 is CASSSGLAGGNEQFF. DNA of the CDR3: TGTGCCAGCAGTTCAGGACTAGCGGGGGGCAATGAGCAGTTCTTC. This rearrangement joins TRBV12-3 or TRBV12-4 to TRBJ2-1, with TRBD2 identical over 14 bases. The CDR3 totals 15 residues. The trim removed 4 bases at V and 6 bases at J, leaving 2 bases unmatched.

This clonotype came up many times. J is TRBJ2-3 and V is TRBV7-2, with 8 bases fitting TRBD2. The CDR3 contains 16 residues. Germline V gene sequence: CDR1 SGHTA, CDR2 FQGNSA. The trim removed 7 bases at V and 6 bases at J, leaving 15 bases unmatched. The CDR3 DNA reads as TGTGCCAGCACCCCCCCCGGCAGGACGGGAGGGGATACGCAGTATTTT. This codes for CASTPPGRTGGDTQYF.

This clonotype came up many times. The genes are TRBV12-3 or TRBV12-4 and TRBJ2-1; D is ambiguous. V lost 2 bases and J lost 3, with 11 bases in between. This CDR3 spans 15 amino acids. As DNA, the CDR3 is TGTGCCAGCAGTTTAAGGTGGCGGATCTACAATGAGCAGTTCTTC. It encodes CASSLRWRIYNEQFF.

This clonotype was counted only a few times. J is TRBJ2-5 and V is TRBV20-1, with 7 bases matching TRBD1. Germline V gives CDR1 DFQATT, CDR2 SNEGSKA (reference sequence). The CDR3 has 12 amino acids. V was pared by 7 bases and J by 10 bases, with 12 bases of the junction left unmatched. The CDR3 spells CSERGHQGHQYF. In DNA form, the CDR3 reads TGCAGTGAGAGGGGGCATCAGGGTCACCAGTACTTC.

This clonotype showed up just a few times. This chain links TRBV6-6 with TRBJ2-1; tentatively, D is TRBD2 (5 bases). V lost 2 bases and J lost 8, with 13 bases in between. CDR1 is MNHNY, CDR2 SVGAGI, per germline (reference sequence). The CDR3 has 14 residues. CDR3 region: CASSYRLARDEQFF. The CDR3 DNA reads as TGTGCCAGCAGTTACCGGCTAGCTAGGGATGAGCAGTTCTTC.

The CDR3 sequence is CASSQDTSGPYNEQFF. CDR3 bases: TGTGCCAGCAGCCAAGATACTAGCGGGCCCTACAATGAGCAGTTCTTC. The V gene is TRBV3-1, the J gene TRBJ2-1, with 9 bases matching TRBD2. Germline V CDR1 and CDR2: LGHDT, YNNKEL (reference sequence). J lost 2 bases, V lost 0 bases, and 2 bases had no gene match. This CDR3 is built from 16 residues.

In this sample, this clonotype turned up a few times. The chain joins TRBV4-1 to TRBJ2-4; 7 nucleotides align to TRBD1. Germline V CDR1 and CDR2: MGHRA, YSYEKL. The J segment lost 3 bases and the V segment lost 0 bases, leaving 5 bases of the junction unmatched. The CDR3 is made up of 16 amino acids. The CDR3 protein is CASSQDEGAVKNIQYF. As DNA, the CDR3 is TGCGCCAGCAGCCAAGATGAGGGGGCGGTCAAAAACATTCAGTACTTC.

This clonotype was detected many times. The rearrangement uses TRBV6-2 or TRBV6-3 and TRBJ1-1; 7 bases are shared with TRBD1. Unmatched junction bases numbered 10, after V lost 6 bases and J lost 0 bases. The CDR3 runs to 16 residues. The V gene's germline CDR1 is MNHEY and CDR2 SVGEGT. The CDR3 DNA sequence: TGTGCCAGCAGCCCATGGGGACAGAGCATGAACACTGAAGCTTTCTTT. As protein: CASSPWGQSMNTEAFF.

This clonotype turned up a few times. This chain joins TRBV12-3 or TRBV12-4 and TRBJ2-3, with 11 bases that match TRBD2. The CDR3 is made up of 19 amino acids. V lost 6 bases to trimming and J lost 3 bases; unmatched junction nucleotides: 17. This CDR3 reads CASRSPPGLAVAETDTQYF. Here the CDR3 DNA reads TGTGCCAGCAGGTCCCCCCCGGGACTAGCGGTCGCCGAAACAGATACGCAGTATTTT.

In its sample, this clonotype was seen many times. J is TRBJ2-7 and V is TRBV7-2, with D maybe TRBD1 (6 bases). This CDR3 spans 14 amino acids. The ends were cut back, 1 base at V and 3 bases at J, with 10 bases in the middle. Germline CDR1 SGHTA, CDR2 FQGNSA. The CDR3, as DNA: TGTGCCAGCAGCTTAGGGGGGCCGAGCTACGAGCAGTACTTC. Translated, it gives CASSLGGPSYEQYF.

This clonotype was recorded at least ten times. The chain recombines TRBV28 with TRBJ2-7; 7 positions agree with TRBD1. Germline CDR1 MDHEN, CDR2 SYDVKM. CDR3 length equals 14 residues. The V segment lost 5 bases and the J segment 2 bases; nucleotides outside the gene matches: 6. The CDR3 is CASSGTAATYEQYF. The DNA of the CDR3 is TGTGCCAGCAGTGGGACAGCCGCAACCTACGAGCAGTACTTC.

In regard to this clonotype: An end of the junction does not agree with germline; a read error may underlie this. The J gene is TRBJ2-7, the V gene TRBV28; no clear D gene. The CDR3 is 13 amino acids. Germline CDR1 and CDR2: MDHEN and SYDVKM. CDR3 DNA sequence: TGTGCCAGCAGTCTCATTACCCCTTACGAGCAGCACTTC. This gives the protein CASSLITPYEQHF.

Only a few counts were recorded for this clonotype. The chain carries TRBV5-1 and TRBJ2-3; a weak D match, TRBD2 (5 bases). Germline V lookup: CDR1 SGHRS, CDR2 YFSETQ. The V end was cut by 7 bases, the J end by 4 bases, with 16 bases between. The CDR3 runs 14 residues. The CDR3 DNA sequence: TGCGCCAGCGGGTCCACTAGACCGGCAGATACGCAGTATTTT. Translation gives CASGSTRPADTQYF.

This clonotype was observed at least ten times. This CDR3 reads CASSLDGALGYTF. The CDR3 bases are TGTGCCAGCAGTTTGGATGGGGCGCTGGGCTACACCTTC. The chain uses TRBV12-3 or TRBV12-4 and TRBJ1-2, with a weak D call TRBD1 (5 bases). Trimming took 3 bases from V and 8 from J, leaving 13 bases between them. This CDR3 region has 13 residues.

A few counts support this clonotype. This rearrangement joins TRBV11-2 to TRBJ1-4; D ambiguous. Between the trimmed V and J ends, which lost 2 bases and 0 bases, there was a span of 10 bases. Germline values: CDR1 SGHAT, CDR2 FQNNGV. The length of the CDR3 is 16 residues. The DNA for the CDR3 is TGTGCCAGCAGCTTAACTGGGAGTGCAACTAATGAAAAACTGTTTTTT. Protein product: CASSLTGSATNEKLFF.

The J gene is TRBJ2-3, the V gene TRBV7-2; D not resolved. Germline CDR1 reads SGHTA; CDR2 reads FQGNSA. The CDR3 is 13 amino acids. Between the trimmed V and J ends, which lost 5 bases and 2 bases, there was a span of 8 bases. The CDR3 is CASSRTYTDTQYF. The CDR3 DNA reads as TGTGCCAGCAGCCGGACCTACACAGATACGCAGTATTTT.

This clonotype was detected only a few times. The CDR3 region is CASSQAGTYEQYF. The DNA for the CDR3 is TGTGCCAGTAGTCAGGCCGGGACCTACGAGCAGTACTTC. This rearrangement joins TRBV19 to TRBJ2-7; D possibly corresponds to TRBD2 (5 bases). Trimming stripped 5 bases from V and 2 bases from J, with 10 bases between. Germline V gene sequence: CDR1 LNHDA, CDR2 SQIVND (reference sequence). The CDR3 has 13 residues.

The gene calls are TRBV6-1 and TRBJ2-7; 7 bases map to TRBD2. CDR3 length: 15 residues. The V and J ends lost 0 bases and 3 bases, in that order; junction bases with no gene match: 5. The germline CDR1 and CDR2 sequences are MNHNS and SASEGT. The CDR3 loop is CASSEAAGRIYEQYF. CDR3 DNA: TGTGCCAGCAGTGAAGCAGCGGGACGGATCTACGAGCAGTACTTC.

This clonotype was counted at least ten times. As DNA, the CDR3 is TGTGCCAGCAGCTTAGCCGTCGGGACAGGGGTTAAGTTCGGCTACGAGCAGTACTTC. Its protein product is CASSLAVGTGVKFGYEQYF. The chain recombines TRBV11-2 with TRBJ2-7; 10 bases are a match to TRBD1. The germline V gene has CDR1 SGHAT and CDR2 FQNNGV. This CDR3 is 19 amino acids long. V gave up 1 base and J gave up 3 bases; unmatched junction bases: 15.

This clonotype has only a few counts. The V and J genes are TRBV7-8 and TRBJ2-7, with D tentatively TRBD1 (7 bases). This CDR3 spans 12 amino acids. V was cut by 7 bases and J by 1 base, with 8 bases left in between. From germline, CDR1 is SGHVS and CDR2 FQNEAQ. CDR3 amino acids: CASTGGSYEQYF. The CDR3 nucleotides are TGTGCCAGCACAGGGGGGTCCTACGAGCAGTACTTC.

With regard to this clonotype: The junction and the germline gene differ at one end; a read error may be behind it. The chain has TRBV29-1 and TRBJ2-2; TRBD1 agrees at 8 bases. The CDR3 is 13 residues long. The V gene's germline CDR1 is SQVTM and CDR2 ANQGSEA. The CDR3, as DNA: TGCAGCGCCGACAGGGGCGCGACCGGGGAGCCGTTTTTT. Translating gives CSADRGATGEPFF.

The CDR3: CASMELWETQYF. CDR3 sequence (DNA): TGTGCCAGCATGGAGCTTTGGGAGACCCAGTACTTC. The chain couples TRBV6-1 to TRBJ2-5; D remains ambiguous. CDR1 MNHNS and CDR2 SASEGT come from the germline V gene. The germline V and J ends were trimmed by 7 bases and 5 bases, with 11 bases remaining between them. This CDR3 region has 12 residues.

The V and J genes are TRBV5-1 and TRBJ2-1; D may be TRBD1 or TRBD2 (5 bases each). The V end lost 5 bases, the J end lost 6 bases, and 9 bases lay between the germline ends. The CDR3 extends over 12 amino acids. The V gene's germline CDR1 is SGHRS and CDR2 YFSETQ. The CDR3 nucleotides read TGCGCCAGCAGACGGGACGGCAATGAGCAGTTCTTC. This sequence encodes CASRRDGNEQFF.

Concerning this clonotype itself: One base away lies a much larger clone, so this may be a sequencing read error. The rearrangement links TRBV11-2 to TRBJ1-2, with 10 bases fitting TRBD1. Per germline, CDR1 SGHAT and CDR2 FQNNGV. This CDR3 has 15 amino acids. This chain's CDR3 is CASILGTGEGYSYTF. DNA of the CDR3: TGTGCCAGCATCCTCGGGACAGGGGAGGGCTATAGCTACACCTTC.

The chain recombines TRBV18 with TRBJ2-1; the D gene is possibly TRBD2 (5 bases). Trimming removed 4 bases from V and 0 bases from J, with 7 bases in between. CDR3 length equals 14 residues. The V gene's germline CDR1 is KGHSH and CDR2 LQKENI. CDR3 loop: CASSHRDSYNEQFF. The CDR3 DNA sequence: TGTGCCAGCTCACACCGGGACTCCTACAATGAGCAGTTCTTC.

This clonotype was recorded a few times. The chain carries TRBV20-1 and TRBJ2-7, with D hard to call. Germline loops: CDR1 DFQATT, CDR2 SNEGSKA (reference sequence). This CDR3 is 11 amino acids long. V was trimmed by 5 bases and J by 3 bases, leaving 8 bases between them. CDR3 amino acids: CSAGTDYEQYF. CDR3 DNA sequence: TGCAGTGCTGGCACCGACTACGAGCAGTACTTC.